Here is one TCR beta chain with its context. The data belong to a study of shared T cell receptors in the human thymus. Unmatched junction bases numbered 2, after V lost 0 bases and J lost 3 bases. Germline values: CDR1 SGDLS, CDR2 YYNGEE. This CDR3 contains 15 residues. TCRdb keeps only in-frame clones here, not all; method: immunoSEQ multiplex PCR. The profile covers hundreds of thousands of clones, with around 93% appearing a single time and roughly 0.02% taken by the ten largest. J is TRBJ2-1 and V is TRBV9, with 8 bases identical to TRBD2. The TCR originated in a human donor. Sample: thymocytes. CDR3 sequence (DNA): TGTGCCAGCAGCGTAGTCGGGACTAGCTACAATGAGCAGTTCTTC. Amino acids: CASSVVGTSYNEQFF.